This TCR beta chain was captured by sequencing in a study of blood T cell repertoires in COVID-19. About the research overall: Acute and convalescent COVID-19 specimens originated in the United States, Italy and Spain. PBMCs, B-cell-depleted T cells, or T cells were the source of the cDNA or gDNA that made up the material.

Original analysis: Cell counts per sample came from amplifying reference gene primers. Assay: immunoSEQ multiplex PCR; the TCRdb copy retains only in-frame clones and omits some. From that table come the V and J calls and clone size; the DNA was used to work out D and trimming. The table lists roughly 320,000 clones, 85% to 90% of them singletons. Trimming cost V 1 base and J 1 base, with 9 bases left between them. The germline V gene encodes CDR1 SGHNT and CDR2 YYREEE (reference sequence). This CDR3 contains 15 residues. Notes on this clone: Other DNA variants within this sample encode the same CDR3.

Seattle participants joined during active infection and were tracked over time. The chain joins TRBV5-4 to TRBJ2-1; D call uncertain. The source material was peripheral blood. This receptor was taken from a woman aged 45 to 65 with COVID-19, enrolled during active disease. Here the CDR3 DNA reads TGTGCCAGCAGCTTGACCAGTGGTTCCTACAATGAGCAGTTCTTC. Its protein is CASSLTSGSYNEQFF.